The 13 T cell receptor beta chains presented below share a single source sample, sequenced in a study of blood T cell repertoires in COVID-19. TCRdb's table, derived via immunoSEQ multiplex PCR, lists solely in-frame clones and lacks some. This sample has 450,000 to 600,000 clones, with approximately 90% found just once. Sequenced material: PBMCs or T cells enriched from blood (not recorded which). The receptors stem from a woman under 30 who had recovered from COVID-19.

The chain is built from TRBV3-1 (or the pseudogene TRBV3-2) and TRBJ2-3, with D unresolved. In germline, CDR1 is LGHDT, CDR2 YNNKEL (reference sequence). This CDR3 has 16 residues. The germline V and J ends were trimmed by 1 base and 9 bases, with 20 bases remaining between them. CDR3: CASSQVLSPGLETQYF. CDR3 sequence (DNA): TGTGCCAGCAGCCAAGTCTTATCCCCCGGTCTAGAGACGCAGTATTTT.

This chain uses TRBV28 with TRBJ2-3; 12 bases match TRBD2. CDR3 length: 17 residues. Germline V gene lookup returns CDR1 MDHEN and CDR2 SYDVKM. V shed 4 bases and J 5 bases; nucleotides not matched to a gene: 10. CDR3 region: CASSSRNLAGGRDTQYF. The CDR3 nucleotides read TGTGCCAGCAGTTCCCGCAACCTAGCGGGGGGGAGAGATACGCAGTATTTT.

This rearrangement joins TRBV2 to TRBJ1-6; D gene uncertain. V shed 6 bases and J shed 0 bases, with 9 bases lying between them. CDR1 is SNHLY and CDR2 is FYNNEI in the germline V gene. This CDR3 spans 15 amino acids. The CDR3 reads CASRPMSSYNSPLHF. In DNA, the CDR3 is TGTGCCAGCAGACCTATGAGCTCCTATAATTCACCCCTCCACTTT.

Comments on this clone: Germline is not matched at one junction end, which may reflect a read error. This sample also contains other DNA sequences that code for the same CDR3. The CDR3 spells CASSLAKNIQYF. CDR3 in DNA: TGTGCCAGCAGTCTAGCCAAAAACATTCAGTACTTC. The chain employs TRBV12-3 or TRBV12-4 and TRBJ2-4, with D uncertain. This CDR3 is built from 12 residues.

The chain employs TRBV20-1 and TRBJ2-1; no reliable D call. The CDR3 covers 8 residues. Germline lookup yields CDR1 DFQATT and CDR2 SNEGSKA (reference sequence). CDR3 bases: TGCCGCAGGCCGGAGCAGTTCTTC. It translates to CRRPEQFF.

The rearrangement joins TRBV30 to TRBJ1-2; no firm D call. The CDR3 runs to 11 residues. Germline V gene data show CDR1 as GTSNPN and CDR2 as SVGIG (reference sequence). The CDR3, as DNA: TGTGCTTTCCAGGATCACTATGGCTACACCTTC. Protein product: CAFQDHYGYTF.

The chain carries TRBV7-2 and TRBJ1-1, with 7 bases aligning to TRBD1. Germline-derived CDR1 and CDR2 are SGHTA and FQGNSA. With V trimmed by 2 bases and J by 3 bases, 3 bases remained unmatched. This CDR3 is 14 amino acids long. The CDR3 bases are TGTGCCAGCAGCTTACAGGGGGGTTACACTGAAGCTTTCTTT. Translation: CASSLQGGYTEAFF.

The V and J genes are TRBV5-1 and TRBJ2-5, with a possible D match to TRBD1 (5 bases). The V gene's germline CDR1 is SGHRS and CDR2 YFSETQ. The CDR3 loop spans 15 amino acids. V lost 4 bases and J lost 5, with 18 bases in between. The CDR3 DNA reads TGCGCCAGCAGCGAAACGAAGATAAACAGGGAGACCCAGTACTTC. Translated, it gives CASSETKINRETQYF.

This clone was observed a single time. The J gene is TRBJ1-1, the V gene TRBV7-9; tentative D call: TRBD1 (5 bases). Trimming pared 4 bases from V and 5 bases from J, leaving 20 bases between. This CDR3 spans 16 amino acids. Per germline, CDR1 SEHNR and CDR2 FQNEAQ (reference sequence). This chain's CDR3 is CASSSSGSWGGTEAFF. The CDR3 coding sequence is TGTGCCAGCAGCTCCTCGGGGTCTTGGGGGGGGACTGAAGCTTTCTTT. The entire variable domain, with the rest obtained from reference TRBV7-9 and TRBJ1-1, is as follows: DTGVSQNPRHKITKRGQNVTFRCDPISEHNRLYWYRQTLGQGPEFLTYFQNEAQLEKSRLLSDRFSAERPKGSFSTLEIQRTEQGDSAMYLCASSSSGSWGGTEAFFGQGTRLTVV.

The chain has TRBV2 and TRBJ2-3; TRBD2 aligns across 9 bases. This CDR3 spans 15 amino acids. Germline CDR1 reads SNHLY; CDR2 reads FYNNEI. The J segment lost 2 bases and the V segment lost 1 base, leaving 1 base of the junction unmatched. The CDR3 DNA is TGTGCCAGCAGTGAAGGGACTAGCGACACAGATACGCAGTATTTT. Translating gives CASSEGTSDTDTQYF.

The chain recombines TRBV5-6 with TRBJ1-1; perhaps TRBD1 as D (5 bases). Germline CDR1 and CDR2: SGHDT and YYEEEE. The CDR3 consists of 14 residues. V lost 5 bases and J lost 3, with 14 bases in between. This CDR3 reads CASSYDWGDTEAFF. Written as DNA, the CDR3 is TGTGCCAGCAGTTATGACTGGGGGGACACTGAAGCTTTCTTT.

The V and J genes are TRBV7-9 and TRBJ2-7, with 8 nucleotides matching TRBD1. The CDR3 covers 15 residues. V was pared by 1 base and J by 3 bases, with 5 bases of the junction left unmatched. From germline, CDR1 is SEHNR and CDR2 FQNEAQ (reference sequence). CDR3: CASSLGTGINYEQYF. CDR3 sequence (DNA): TGTGCCAGCAGCTTAGGGACAGGGATAAACTACGAGCAGTACTTC.

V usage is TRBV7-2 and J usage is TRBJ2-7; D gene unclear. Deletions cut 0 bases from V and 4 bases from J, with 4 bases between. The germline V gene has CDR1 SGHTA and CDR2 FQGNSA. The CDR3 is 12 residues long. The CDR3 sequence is CASSLARYEQYF. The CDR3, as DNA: TGTGCCAGCAGCTTAGCGCGGTACGAGCAGTACTTC.